Below, one T cell receptor (beta chain) is given with its context. Losses at the gene ends were 3 bases for V and 1 base for J; bases not matched to a gene: 3. The CDR3 covers 16 residues. Per germline, CDR1 SGHTA and CDR2 FQGNSA. The sample originates from a study of blood T cell repertoires in COVID-19. Overall study: Acute-phase and convalescent COVID-19 samples originated in the United States, Italy and Spain.

Under the authors' procedure: Using reference gene primer amplification, nucleated cell counts were estimated. Data came from immunoSEQ multiplex PCR; TCRdb stores just in-frame clones and leaves some out. V and J calls and clone size are those listed in that table; D and trimming were worked out from the DNA. Of about 180,000 clones listed, around 83% are singletons. The genes are TRBV7-2 and TRBJ2-2, with 9 bases lining up with TRBD2. Source material: peripheral blood. The receptor was isolated from a woman in her thirties with active or convalescent COVID-19. DNA for the CDR3: TGTGCCAGCAGCTTTAGCGGGAGAAAGAACACCGGGGAGCTGTTTTTT. It yields the protein CASSFSGRKNTGELFF.